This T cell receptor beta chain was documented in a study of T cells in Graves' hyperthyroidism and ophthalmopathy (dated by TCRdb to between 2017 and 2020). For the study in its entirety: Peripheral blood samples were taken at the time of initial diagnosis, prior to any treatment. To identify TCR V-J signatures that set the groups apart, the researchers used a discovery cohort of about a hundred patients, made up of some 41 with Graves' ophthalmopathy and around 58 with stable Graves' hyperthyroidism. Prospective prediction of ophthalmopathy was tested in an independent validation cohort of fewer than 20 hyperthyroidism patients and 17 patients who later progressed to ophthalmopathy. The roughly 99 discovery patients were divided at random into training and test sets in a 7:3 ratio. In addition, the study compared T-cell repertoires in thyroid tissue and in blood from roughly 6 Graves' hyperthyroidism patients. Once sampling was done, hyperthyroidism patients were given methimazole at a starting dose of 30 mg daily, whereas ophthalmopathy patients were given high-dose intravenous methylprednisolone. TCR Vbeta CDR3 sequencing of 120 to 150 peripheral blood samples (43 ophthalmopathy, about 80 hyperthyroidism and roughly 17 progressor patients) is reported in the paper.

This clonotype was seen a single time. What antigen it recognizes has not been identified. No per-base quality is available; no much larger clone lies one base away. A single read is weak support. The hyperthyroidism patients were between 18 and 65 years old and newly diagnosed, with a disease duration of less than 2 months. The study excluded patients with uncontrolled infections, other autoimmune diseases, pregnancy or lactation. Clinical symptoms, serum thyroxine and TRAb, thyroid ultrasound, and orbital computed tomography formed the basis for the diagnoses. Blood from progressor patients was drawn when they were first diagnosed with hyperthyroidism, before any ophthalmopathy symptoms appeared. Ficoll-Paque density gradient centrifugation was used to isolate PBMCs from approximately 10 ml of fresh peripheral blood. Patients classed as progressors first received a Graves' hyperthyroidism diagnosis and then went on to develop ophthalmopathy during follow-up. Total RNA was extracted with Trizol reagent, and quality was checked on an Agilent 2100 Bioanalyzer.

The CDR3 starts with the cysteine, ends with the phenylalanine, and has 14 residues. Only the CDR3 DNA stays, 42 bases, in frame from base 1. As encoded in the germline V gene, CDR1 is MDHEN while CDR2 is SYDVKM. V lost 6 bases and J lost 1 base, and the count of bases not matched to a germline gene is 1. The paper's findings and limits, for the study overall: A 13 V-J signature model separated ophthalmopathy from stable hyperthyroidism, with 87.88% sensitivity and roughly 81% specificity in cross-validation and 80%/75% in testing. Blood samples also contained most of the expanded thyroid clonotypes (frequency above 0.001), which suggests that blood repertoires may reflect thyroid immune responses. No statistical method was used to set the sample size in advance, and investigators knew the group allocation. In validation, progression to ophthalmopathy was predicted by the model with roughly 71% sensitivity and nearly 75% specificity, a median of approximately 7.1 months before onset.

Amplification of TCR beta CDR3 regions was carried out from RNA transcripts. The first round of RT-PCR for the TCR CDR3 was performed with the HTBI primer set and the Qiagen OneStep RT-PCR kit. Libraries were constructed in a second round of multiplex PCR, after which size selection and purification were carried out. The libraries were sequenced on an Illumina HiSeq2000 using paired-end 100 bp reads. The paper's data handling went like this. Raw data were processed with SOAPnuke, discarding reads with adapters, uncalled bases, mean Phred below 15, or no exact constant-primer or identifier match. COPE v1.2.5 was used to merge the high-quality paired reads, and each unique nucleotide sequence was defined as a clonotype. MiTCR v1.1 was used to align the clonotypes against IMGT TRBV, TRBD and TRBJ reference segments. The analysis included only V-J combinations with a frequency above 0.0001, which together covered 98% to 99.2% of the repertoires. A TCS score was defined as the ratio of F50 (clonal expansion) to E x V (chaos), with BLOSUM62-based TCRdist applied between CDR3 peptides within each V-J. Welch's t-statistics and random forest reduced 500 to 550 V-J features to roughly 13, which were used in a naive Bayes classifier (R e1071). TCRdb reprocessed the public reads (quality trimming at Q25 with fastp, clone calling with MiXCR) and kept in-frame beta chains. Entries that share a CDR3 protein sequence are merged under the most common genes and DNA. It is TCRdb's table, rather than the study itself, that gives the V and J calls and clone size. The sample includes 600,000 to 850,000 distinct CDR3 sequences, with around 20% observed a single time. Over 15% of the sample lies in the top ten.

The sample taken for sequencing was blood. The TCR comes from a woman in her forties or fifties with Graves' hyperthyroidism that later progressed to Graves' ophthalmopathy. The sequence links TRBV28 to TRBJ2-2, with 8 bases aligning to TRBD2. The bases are TGTGCCAGCAGGGCGGGAGGGAACACCGGGGAGCTGTTTTTT. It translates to CASRAGGNTGELFF.